The 12 T cell receptor beta chains below all came from one sample that was sequenced in a study of blood T cell repertoires in COVID-19. The data were produced by immunoSEQ multiplex PCR, yet TCRdb's version contains in-frame clones alone and is incomplete. This repertoire shows fewer than 700,000 clones, 70% to 90% found once; its top ten account for 7.8%. The source material was peripheral blood. Every receptor here comes from a woman aged 50 to 60 with COVID-19, enrolled during active disease.

This clone has a handful of counts. V is TRBV27 and J is TRBJ1-6; D gene uncertain. This CDR3 spans 16 amino acids. CDR1 is MNHEY and CDR2 is SMNVEV in the germline V gene (reference sequence). V lost 2 bases and J 9 bases, leaving 17 bases between the germline ends. CDR3 residues: CASSLRADLSGSPLHF. The CDR3 region has the DNA TGTGCCAGCAGTTTACGAGCGGACCTTAGCGGTTCACCCCTCCACTTT.

The gene calls are TRBV11-2 and TRBJ2-3; D possibly corresponds to TRBD2 (6 bases). Germline CDR1 is SGHAT and CDR2 is FQNNGV. Trimming took off 5 bases at V and 11 bases at J, with 8 bases between the two ends. The CDR3 totals 10 residues. In nucleotides, the CDR3 is TGTGCCAGCAGCCGGGGACTGCAGTATTTT. Protein: CASSRGLQYF. The complete variable domain, with remaining parts taken from reference TRBV11-2 and TRBJ2-3, reads EAGVAQSPRYKIIEKRQSVAFWCNPISGHATLYWYQQILGQGPKLLIQFQNNGVVDDSQLPKDRFSAERLKGVDSTLKIQPAKLEDSAVYLCASSRGLQYFGPGTRLTVL.

The chain couples TRBV9 to TRBJ1-6; no firm D call. This CDR3 is 15 amino acids long. Trimming took 4 bases from V and 10 from J, leaving 18 bases between them. The germline V gene has CDR1 SGDLS and CDR2 YYNGEE. The DNA of the CDR3 is TGTGCCAGCAGCCTCGGGCCGACGGGAGAGTCACCCCTCCACTTT. Residues: CASSLGPTGESPLHF.

This clone appeared a single time. The genes are TRBV7-9 and TRBJ2-7; D remains unclear. Germline V gives CDR1 SEHNR, CDR2 FQNEAQ (reference sequence). Trimming removed 8 bases at V and 0 bases at J, with 11 bases between. The CDR3 sequence is 13 residues long. CDR3 in DNA: TGTGCCAGCGGTCAGCGAAACTCCTACGAGCAGTACTTC. Residues: CASGQRNSYEQYF.

This chain links TRBV19 with TRBJ2-7, with TRBD1 matching over 7 bases. The junction had 10 bases not matched to a gene; V was cut back by 0 bases and J by 5 bases. Germline CDR1 and CDR2: LNHDA and SQIVND (reference sequence). The CDR3 is 16 amino acids. The CDR3 nucleotides read TGTGCCAGTAGTATAGATACAGGGGCTTTTACCAACGAGCAGTACTTC. Translating gives CASSIDTGAFTNEQYF. Drawing the rest from reference TRBV19 and TRBJ2-7, the complete variable domain is DGGITQSPKYLFRKEGQNVTLSCEQNLNHDAMYWYRQDPGQGLRLIYYSQIVNDFQKGDIAEGYSVSREKKESFPLTVTSAQKNPTAFYLCASSIDTGAFTNEQYFGPGTRLTVT.

Written as DNA, the CDR3 is TGTGCCAGCAGTTTGGACAGAGCCACCTACGAGCAGTACTTC. Residues: CASSLDRATYEQYF. The J gene is TRBJ2-7, the V gene TRBV27, with D possibly TRBD1 on 6 matching bases. CDR3 length: 14 amino acids. Germline lookup yields CDR1 MNHEY and CDR2 SMNVEV (reference sequence). V was trimmed by 3 bases and J by 2 bases, leaving 11 bases between them.

J is TRBJ1-5 and V is TRBV6-1, with D unresolved. The germline gives CDR1 MNHNS, CDR2 SASEGT. V was shortened by 3 bases and J by 7 bases, with 19 bases between the two germline ends. The CDR3 extends over 16 amino acids. DNA for the CDR3: TGTGCCAGCAGTGAGAGGGCTCGGGTCAGACTACAGCCCCAGCATTTT. Amino acids: CASSERARVRLQPQHF.

The V call is TRBV19, the J call TRBJ2-3; 12 bases are a match to TRBD2. CDR1 is LNHDA, CDR2 SQIVND, per germline (reference sequence). The CDR3 consists of 17 residues. Germline trimming cut 4 bases from V and 0 bases from J; bases unmatched to any gene: 5. CDR3 residues: CASSTGGLAGSTDTQYF. The CDR3 bases are TGTGCCAGTAGTACGGGCGGACTAGCGGGGAGCACAGATACGCAGTATTTT. Together with reference TRBV19 and TRBJ2-3, the CDR3 gives the full variable domain: DGGITQSPKYLFRKEGQNVTLSCEQNLNHDAMYWYRQDPGQGLRLIYYSQIVNDFQKGDIAEGYSVSREKKESFPLTVTSAQKNPTAFYLCASSTGGLAGSTDTQYFGPGTRLTVL.

CDR3 sequence: CASSTQGYGYTF. The CDR3 nucleotides read TGTGCCAGCAGTACACAGGGGTATGGCTACACCTTC. The genes are TRBV6-2 or TRBV6-3 and TRBJ1-2, with 7 bases that match TRBD1. Germline V gene sequence: CDR1 MNHEY, CDR2 SVGEGT. V shed 5 bases and J 5 bases; nucleotides not matched to a gene: 2. The CDR3 spans 12 residues.

The V gene is TRBV27, the J gene TRBJ1-2; no clear D gene. Germline assignment: CDR1 MNHEY and CDR2 SMNVEV (reference sequence). The CDR3 runs to 14 residues. The V and J ends lost 6 bases and 4 bases respectively, with 15 bases between them. This CDR3 is CASRPFQRGYGYTF. In DNA form, the CDR3 reads TGTGCCAGCAGACCCTTTCAGCGGGGCTATGGCTACACCTTC.

The gene calls are TRBV3-1 (or the pseudogene TRBV3-2) and TRBJ2-3; 8 bases match TRBD2. Losses at the gene ends were 2 bases for V and 3 bases for J; bases not matched to a gene: 1. In germline, CDR1 is LGHDT, CDR2 YNNKEL (reference sequence). This CDR3 comprises 14 residues. The CDR3 nucleotides are TGTGCCAGCAGCCAAATAGCGGGGACAGATACGCAGTATTTT. Translation: CASSQIAGTDTQYF.

This rearrangement joins TRBV30 to TRBJ1-2; tentative D call: TRBD1 (6 bases). V was cut by 2 bases and J by 2 bases, with 12 bases left in between. There are 14 residues in the CDR3. In germline, CDR1 is GTSNPN, CDR2 SVGIG (reference sequence). CDR3 in amino acids: CAWSRDNPNYGYTF. DNA for the CDR3: TGTGCCTGGAGTAGGGACAATCCCAACTATGGCTACACCTTC.